This T cell receptor (beta chain) was identified in a study of glioma-infiltrating T cells after dendritic cell vaccination. J lost 0 bases, V lost 6 bases, and 4 bases had no gene match. The CDR3 covers 13 residues. Germline CDR1 SQVTM, CDR2 ANQGSEA. Produced via immunoSEQ multiplex PCR; TCRdb's table is partial and in-frame only. The table has 95,000 or so clones, more than 75% seen once. The chain carries TRBV29-1 and TRBJ1-1, with 7 bases lining up with TRBD1. The sample in question was blood, obtained before dendritic cell vaccination. The TCR originated in a human donor with glioblastoma. CDR3 nucleotide sequence: TGCAGCGTCCTACAGGGGATGAACACTGAAGCTTTCTTT. It specifies CSVLQGMNTEAFF.